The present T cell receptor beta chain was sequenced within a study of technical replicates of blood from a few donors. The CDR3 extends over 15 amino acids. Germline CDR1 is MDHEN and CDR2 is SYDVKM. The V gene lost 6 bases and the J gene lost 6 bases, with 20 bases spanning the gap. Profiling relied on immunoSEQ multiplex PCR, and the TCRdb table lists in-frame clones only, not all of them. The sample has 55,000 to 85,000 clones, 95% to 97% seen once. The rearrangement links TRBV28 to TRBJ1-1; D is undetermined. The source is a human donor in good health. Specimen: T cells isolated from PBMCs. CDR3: CASSPPGGRYAEAFF. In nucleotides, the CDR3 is TGTGCCAGCAGCCCCCCGGGAGGGAGGTACGCTGAAGCTTTCTTT.